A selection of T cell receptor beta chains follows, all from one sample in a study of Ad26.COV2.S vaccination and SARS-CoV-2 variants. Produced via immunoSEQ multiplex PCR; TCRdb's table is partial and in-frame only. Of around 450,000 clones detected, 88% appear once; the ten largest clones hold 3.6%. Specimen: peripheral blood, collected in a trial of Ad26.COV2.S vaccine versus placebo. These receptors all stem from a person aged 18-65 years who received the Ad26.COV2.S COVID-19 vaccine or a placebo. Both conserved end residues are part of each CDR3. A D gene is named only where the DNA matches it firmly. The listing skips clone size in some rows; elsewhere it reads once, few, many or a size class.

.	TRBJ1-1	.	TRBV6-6	TGTGCCAGCACCCCGGGTACGGGCGGCACTGAAGCTTTCTTT	CASTPGTGGTEAFF
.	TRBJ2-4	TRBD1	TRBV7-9	TGTGCCAGCAGCCCAGGTTTCGACAGGGGTGACATTCAGTACTTC	CASSPGFDRGDIQYF
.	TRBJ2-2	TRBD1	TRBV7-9	TGTGCCAGCAGCTTAGTGGGACAGGGGGCCACCGGGGAGCTGTTTTTT	CASSLVGQGATGELFF
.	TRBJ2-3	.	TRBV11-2	TGTGCCAGCAGCCTGACCCGGGGATCCACAGATACGCAGTATTTT	CASSLTRGSTDTQYF
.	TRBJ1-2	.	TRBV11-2	TGTGCCAGCAGCTTAACGGGGGGGGATCAAGGCTATGGCTACACCTTC	CASSLTGGDQGYGYTF
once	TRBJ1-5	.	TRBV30	TGTGCCTGGAGTGTACTGGGGGGCAGCAATCAGCCCCAGCATTTT	CAWSVLGGSNQPQHF
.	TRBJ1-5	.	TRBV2	TGTGCCAGCAGTGACGGGAGGGCAAGCAATCAGCCCCAGCATTTT	CASSDGRASNQPQHF
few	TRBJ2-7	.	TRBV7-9	TGTGCCAGCAGCTTCTCCTCGGGGTCCTACGAGCAGTACTTC	CASSFSSGSYEQYF
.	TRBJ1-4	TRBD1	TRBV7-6	TGTGCCAGCAGTCCAACAGGGGACTTCGAAAAACTGTTTTTT	CASSPTGDFEKLFF
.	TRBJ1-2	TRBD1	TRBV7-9	TGTGCCAGCAGCTCAACAGGGGGCTCCTATGGCTACACCTTC	CASSSTGGSYGYTF
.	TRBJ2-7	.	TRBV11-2	TGTGCCAGCAGCCTAGGAGGGGCCACCTACGAGCAGTACTTC	CASSLGGATYEQYF
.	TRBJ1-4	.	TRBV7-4	TGTGCCAGCAGCTTAGGGACAGCCCTACCAAAAGGGGAAAAACTGTTTTTT	CASSLGTALPKGEKLFF